Presented here are 18 T cell receptor beta chains from one specimen sequenced in a study of beta chain features in type 1 diabetes. Study findings and constraints: For Type 1 diabetes patients, all four CD4+ subsets carried TCRB CDR3s that were moderately but significantly shorter.

The antigens for these receptors are not known. Sequencing targeted expressed TCRB transcripts, as all isolated RNA had been reverse transcribed. Method: immunoSEQ multiplex PCR; TCRdb's copy keeps in-frame clones and lacks some. The sample gives a few hundred thousand clones, around 9.6% of which show up once; about 0.6% is in the top ten. Material: central memory CD4+ T cells from blood. Receptors originate from a man aged 25-45 years with type 1 diabetes.

The chain carries TRBV19 and TRBJ1-1, with 9 positions matching TRBD1. The germline V gene has CDR1 LNHDA and CDR2 SQIVND (reference sequence). The CDR3 totals 16 residues. Trimming removed 4 bases from V and 7 bases from J; junction bases left unmatched: 13. CDR3 bases: TGTGCCAGTAGTACCGGACAGGGGATCCTCGCGGTTGAAGCTTTCTTT. It specifies CASSTGQGILAVEAFF. Using reference TRBV19 and TRBJ1-1 for the parts outside the CDR3, the full variable domain is DGGITQSPKYLFRKEGQNVTLSCEQNLNHDAMYWYRQDPGQGLRLIYYSQIVNDFQKGDIAEGYSVSREKKESFPLTVTSAQKNPTAFYLCASSTGQGILAVEAFFGQGTRLTVV.

This clone was seen a few times. The rearrangement uses TRBV15 and TRBJ1-2, with D possibly being TRBD1 (5 bases). V was clipped by 0 bases and J by 7 bases, with 15 bases between them. CDR3 size: 15 residues. CDR1 and CDR2 from the germline V gene are LNHNV and YYDKDF (reference sequence). Here the CDR3 reads CATSRDQGTGFGYTF. In DNA, the CDR3 is TGTGCCACCAGCAGAGATCAGGGTACCGGGTTTGGCTACACCTTC.

The V gene is TRBV4-3, the J gene TRBJ2-1, with 7 nucleotides matching TRBD2. The CDR3 is 15 residues long. V was pared by 5 bases and J by 7 bases, with 11 bases of the junction left unmatched. Germline loops: CDR1 LGHNA, CDR2 YSLEER. This chain's CDR3 is CASSAPARELNEQFF. DNA for the CDR3: TGCGCCAGCAGCGCCCCTGCGCGGGAGCTAAATGAGCAGTTCTTC.

This clone has a handful of counts. The rearrangement joins TRBV9 to TRBJ2-3; maybe TRBD2 (7 bases). Germline V lookup: CDR1 SGDLS, CDR2 YYNGEE. CDR3 length: 15 amino acids. V shed 1 base and J shed 3 bases, with 12 bases lying between them. As DNA, the CDR3 is TGTGCCAGCAGCGTACGAGGGAGGGGGACAGATACGCAGTATTTT. This translates into CASSVRGRGTDTQYF.

The CDR3 sequence is CASSFHRGGETQYF. The CDR3 region has the DNA TGTGCCAGCAGCTTTCACAGGGGAGGAGAGACCCAGTACTTC. This rearrangement joins TRBV28 to TRBJ2-5; possible D gene TRBD1, 7 bases. Germline assignment: CDR1 MDHEN and CDR2 SYDVKM. V was clipped by 6 bases and J by 4 bases, with 15 bases between them. The CDR3 is made up of 14 amino acids.

The chain combines TRBV28 with TRBJ2-7, with D perhaps being TRBD1 or TRBD2 (6 bases each). The CDR3 is 15 amino acids. Trimming removed 4 bases at V and 3 bases at J, with 16 bases between. Germline CDR1 and CDR2: MDHEN and SYDVKM. This chain's CDR3 is CASSSPGAVVYEQYF. The DNA of the CDR3 is TGTGCCAGCAGTTCCCCGGGGGCGGTGGTCTACGAGCAGTACTTC.

V is TRBV28 and J is TRBJ1-1; TRBD1 aligns across 7 bases. The junction had 7 bases not matched to a gene; V was cut back by 10 bases and J by 8 bases. CDR3 length equals 11 residues. Germline CDR1 reads MDHEN; CDR2 reads SYDVKM. For the CDR3, the DNA is TGTGCCACCTCCTACAGGGGAGAAGCTTTCTTT. Translated, it gives CATSYRGEAFF.

The table lists this clone with a few counts. At one boundary the junction diverges from the germline segment, which might be a read error. The genes are TRBV6-1 and TRBJ2-7; 10 bases map to TRBD1. Germline V gene sequence: CDR1 MNHNS, CDR2 SASEGT. CDR3 size: 16 residues. Written as DNA, the CDR3 is TGTGCCATCAGTGAAAGGGGACAGGGGAGCTCCTACGAGCAGTACTTC. Protein product: CAISERGQGSSYEQYF.

This clone was detected a few times. The J gene is TRBJ2-7, the V gene TRBV5-4, with D perhaps matching TRBD2 (6 bases). The CDR3 is made up of 15 amino acids. Germline CDR1 SGHNT, CDR2 YYREEE (reference sequence). Trimming left V 4 bases short and J 4 bases short, with 18 bases between. The CDR3 loop is CASSINPGRGYEQYF. CDR3 DNA: TGTGCCAGCAGCATCAACCCCGGACGGGGGTACGAGCAGTACTTC.

This clone showed up just a few times. V and J are TRBV9 and TRBJ1-2; the D gene is possibly TRBD1 (6 bases). CDR1 is SGDLS and CDR2 is YYNGEE in the germline V gene. V was cut by 1 base and J by 8 bases, with 12 bases left in between. The CDR3 spans 13 residues. For the CDR3, the DNA is TGTGCCAGCAGCGTAAAACAGGGAGTCGGCTACACCTTC. Translating it yields CASSVKQGVGYTF.

The chain is built from TRBV29-1 and TRBJ2-1; D possibly corresponds to TRBD2 (6 bases). This CDR3 has 12 amino acids. The ends were cut back, 5 bases at V and 7 bases at J, with 12 bases in the middle. Germline CDR1 reads SQVTM; CDR2 reads ANQGSEA. For the CDR3, the DNA is TGCAGCGTTTTAGGAGGGGAAAATGAGCAGTTCTTC. It specifies CSVLGGENEQFF.

The rearrangement links TRBV5-1 to TRBJ2-7, with 9 bases matching TRBD1. Germline trimming cut 4 bases from V and 7 bases from J; bases unmatched to any gene: 9. This CDR3 region has 14 residues. Per the germline V gene, CDR1 is SGHRS and CDR2 is YFSETQ. The CDR3 DNA follows: TGCGCCAGCAGCCCGGACAGGGGCGGACGAGAGCAGTACTTC. Amino acid sequence: CASSPDRGGREQYF.

In this sample, this clone turned up a few times. One end of the junction does not line up with germline, which may come from a read error. The chain combines TRBV6-5 with TRBJ2-7; D not resolved. The CDR3 length is 11 residues. Germline CDR1 is MNHEY and CDR2 is SVGAGI. The CDR3 sequence is CAISENDEQYF. The CDR3 DNA sequence: TGTGCCATCAGTGAGAACGACGAGCAGTACTTC.

The chain recombines TRBV28 with TRBJ2-3; 10 bases fit TRBD2. With V trimmed by 7 bases and J by 5 bases, 6 bases remained unmatched. Germline lookup yields CDR1 MDHEN and CDR2 SYDVKM. The CDR3 runs to 14 residues. The chain's CDR3 is CASKASGREDTQYF. Here the CDR3 DNA reads TGTGCCAGCAAGGCTAGCGGGAGAGAAGATACGCAGTATTTT.

The chain joins TRBV27 to TRBJ2-7; TRBD2 agrees at 13 bases. CDR3 length equals 13 residues. Germline lookup yields CDR1 MNHEY and CDR2 SMNVEV (reference sequence). V trimming: 9 bases; J trimming: 5 bases; junction bases outside the gene matches: 4. CDR3 in amino acids: CASQGLAGNEQYF. CDR3 nucleotides: TGTGCCAGTCAGGGACTAGCGGGAAACGAGCAGTACTTC.

The chain employs TRBV11-1 and TRBJ2-7; a possible D gene is TRBD1 (6 bases). Looked up from germline, CDR1 is SGHAT and CDR2 is FQDESV (reference sequence). The V and J ends lost 2 bases and 2 bases respectively, with 13 bases between them. CDR3 length equals 15 residues. CDR3 sequence (DNA): TGTGCCAGCAGCTTACCGGGACATCTAACCTACGAGCAGTACTTC. Its protein product is CASSLPGHLTYEQYF.

This clone was counted many times. V usage is TRBV27 and J usage is TRBJ1-4; no clear D. Germline-derived CDR1 and CDR2 are MNHEY and SMNVEV (reference sequence). There are 13 residues in the CDR3. V was shortened by 5 bases and J by 2 bases, with 6 bases between the two germline ends. The CDR3 protein is CASSGYTNEKLFF. The CDR3 DNA is TGTGCCAGCAGTGGGTACACTAATGAAAAACTGTTTTTT.

This clone turned up a few times. The CDR3 nucleotides read TGTGCCAGCAGTCTAGAAGGAACTAATGAAAAACTGTTTTTT. It is translated as CASSLEGTNEKLFF. The rearrangement uses TRBV27 and TRBJ1-4; D gene uncertain. Germline V gives CDR1 MNHEY, CDR2 SMNVEV (reference sequence). V was trimmed by 5 bases and J by 1 base, leaving 8 bases between them. The CDR3 totals 14 residues.